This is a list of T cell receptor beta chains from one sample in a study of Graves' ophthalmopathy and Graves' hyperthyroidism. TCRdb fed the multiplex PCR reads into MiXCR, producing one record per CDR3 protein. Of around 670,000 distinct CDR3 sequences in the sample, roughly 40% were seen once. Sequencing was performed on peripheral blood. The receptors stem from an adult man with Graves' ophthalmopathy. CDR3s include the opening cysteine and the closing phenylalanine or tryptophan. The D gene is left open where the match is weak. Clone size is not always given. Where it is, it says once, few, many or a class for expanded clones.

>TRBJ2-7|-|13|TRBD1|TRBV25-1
CASRETGSYEQYF
TGTGCCAGCAGAGAGACAGGGTCCTACGAGCAGTACTTC
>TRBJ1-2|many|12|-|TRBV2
CASSARGLGYTF
TGTGCCAGCAGTGCCCGGGGTCTCGGCTACACCTTC
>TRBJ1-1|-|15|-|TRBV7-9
CASSQGAGTHTEAFF
TGTGCCAGCAGCCAAGGGGCAGGGACGCACACTGAAGCTTTCTTT
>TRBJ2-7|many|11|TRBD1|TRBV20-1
CSMDRAYEQYF
TGCAGTATGGACAGGGCCTACGAGCAGTACTTC
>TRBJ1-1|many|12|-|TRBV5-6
CASSPRLGEAFF
TGTGCCAGCAGCCCTCGATTGGGTGAAGCTTTCTTT
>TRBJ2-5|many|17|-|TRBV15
CATSRVTGRLYQETQYF
TGTGCCACCAGCAGAGTAACCGGAAGATTGTACCAAGAGACCCAGTACTTC
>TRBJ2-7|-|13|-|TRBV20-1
CSAIQSTTYEQYF
TGCAGTGCAATACAGAGTACGACCTACGAGCAGTACTTC
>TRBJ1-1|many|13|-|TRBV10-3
CAIRSSVNTEAFF
TGTGCCATCAGGTCTTCGGTGAACACTGAAGCTTTCTTT
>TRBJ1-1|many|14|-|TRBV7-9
CASSDGQRNTEAFF
TGTGCCAGCAGCGATGGACAGAGGAACACTGAAGCTTTCTTT
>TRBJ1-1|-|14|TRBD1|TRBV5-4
CASSSRTGNIEAFF
TGTGCCAGCAGCTCCCGGACAGGGAACATTGAGGCTTTCTTT
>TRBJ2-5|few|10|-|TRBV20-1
CSAIQETQYF
TGCAGTGCCATACAAGAGACCCAGTACTTC
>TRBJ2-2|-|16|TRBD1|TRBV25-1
CASSLRIGTGTGELFF
TGTGCCAGCAGTTTACGCATAGGGACAGGGACCGGGGAGCTGTTTTTT
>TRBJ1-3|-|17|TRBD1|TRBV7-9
CASSSRDRAGIGNTIYF
TGTGCCAGCAGCTCCCGGGACAGGGCCGGCATTGGAAACACCATATATTTT
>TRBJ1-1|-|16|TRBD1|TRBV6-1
CASSKSPRQGAVEAFF
TGTGCCAGCAGCAAATCCCCGAGACAGGGGGCCGTTGAAGCTTTCTTT
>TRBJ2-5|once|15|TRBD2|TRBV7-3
CASSRIAGWGETQYF
TGTGCCAGCAGCCGTATAGCGGGCTGGGGGGAGACCCAGTACTTC
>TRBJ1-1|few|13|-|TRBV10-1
CASSEDLDTEAFF
TGCGCCAGCAGTGAGGACTTGGACACTGAAGCTTTCTTT
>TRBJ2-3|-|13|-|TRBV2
CASSIRAGDTQYF
TGTGCCAGTAGTATACGGGCCGGGGATACGCAGTATTTT
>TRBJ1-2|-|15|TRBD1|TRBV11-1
CASSFRTGGVYGYTF
TGTGCCAGCAGCTTCAGGACAGGGGGCGTCTATGGCTACACCTTC
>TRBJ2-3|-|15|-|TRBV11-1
CSSSLGYLSTDTQYF
TGTTCCAGCAGCTTGGGCTACCTTAGCACAGATACGCAGTATTTT
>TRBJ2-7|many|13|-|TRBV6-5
CASSYRASYEQYF
TGTGCCAGCAGCTATCGGGCGTCCTACGAGCAGTACTTC
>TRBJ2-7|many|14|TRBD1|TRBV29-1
CSALEYGTGNEQYF
TGCAGCGCCTTGGAGTACGGGACAGGGAACGAGCAGTACTTC
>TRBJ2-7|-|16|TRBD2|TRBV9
CASSVAASGGAHEQYF
TGTGCCAGCAGCGTAGCAGCAAGCGGGGGGGCCCACGAGCAGTACTTC
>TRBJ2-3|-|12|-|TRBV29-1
CSVSGSTDTQYF
TGCAGCGTTTCGGGGAGCACAGATACGCAGTATTTT
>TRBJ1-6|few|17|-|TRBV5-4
CASSIDQGRSYNSPLHF
TGTGCCAGCAGCATAGATCAGGGACGCTCCTATAATTCACCCCTCCACTTT
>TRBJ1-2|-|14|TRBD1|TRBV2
CASSVYRGVAGYTF
TGTGCCAGCAGTGTTTACAGGGGAGTTGCCGGCTACACCTTC
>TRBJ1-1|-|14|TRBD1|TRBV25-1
CASGQGGLSTEAFF
TGTGCCAGCGGACAGGGGGGATTGTCGACTGAAGCTTTCTTT
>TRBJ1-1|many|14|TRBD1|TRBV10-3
CAISSRQGHTEAFF
TGTGCCATCAGTTCAAGACAGGGCCACACTGAAGCTTTCTTT
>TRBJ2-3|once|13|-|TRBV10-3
CASSYLSTDTQYF
TGTGCCAGCAGTTACCTGAGCACAGATACGCAGTATTTT
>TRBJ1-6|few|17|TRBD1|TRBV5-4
CASSSMTGGSYNSPLHF
TGTGCCAGCAGCTCGATGACAGGGGGCTCCTATAATTCACCCCTCCACTTT